Shown below are 4 T cell receptor beta chains from a single sample sequenced in a study of T cell repertoires in cytomegalovirus infection. Antigens for these TCRs are unknown. From the reads, TCRdb called clonotypes with MiXCR, one entry per CDR3 protein. The sample consists of roughly 100,000 distinct CDR3 sequences, roughly 41% of them appearing once. This specimen consisted of CD8+ T cells from cultured PBMCs, obtained from culture after CMV antigen stimulation. Receptors originate from a human donor in good health (CMV status not recorded). Some clones in this sample may be carry-over from other donors' samples.

This chain links TRBV7-3 with TRBJ2-5; 11 bases align to TRBD2. The germline CDR1 and CDR2 sequences are SGHTA and FQGTGA. The V and J ends lost 5 bases and 5 bases, in that order; junction bases with no gene match: 4. CDR3 length: 14 residues. In DNA, the CDR3 is TGTGCCAGCAGCCGACTAGCGGGGAGGGAGACCCAGTACTTC. Translated: CASSRLAGRETQYF. Complete variable domain (other parts from reference TRBV7-3 and TRBJ2-5): GAGVSQTPSNKVTEKGKYVELRCDPISGHTALYWYRQSLGQGPEFLIYFQGTGAADDSGLPNDRFFAVRPEGSVSTLKIQRTERGDSAVYLCASSRLAGRETQYFGPGTRLLVL.

The J gene is TRBJ1-1, the V gene TRBV20-1, with 7 bases fitting TRBD1. V trimming: 6 bases; J trimming: 1 base; junction bases outside the gene matches: 14. The germline V gene encodes CDR1 DFQATT and CDR2 SNEGSKA (reference sequence). The CDR3 length is 16 residues. The CDR3 spells CSAPIRIQGPNTEAFF. The CDR3 nucleotides read TGCAGTGCCCCGATACGCATACAGGGGCCGAACACTGAAGCTTTCTTT.

This clonotype was found a few times. The chain employs TRBV19 and TRBJ2-7, with D possibly matching TRBD1 (5 bases). Trimming cost V 5 bases and J 3 bases, with 11 bases left between them. The CDR3 has 13 residues. Germline V gene sequence: CDR1 LNHDA, CDR2 SQIVND (reference sequence). The CDR3 spells CASSWGTNYEQYF. In nucleotides, the CDR3 is TGTGCCAGTAGTTGGGGCACCAACTACGAGCAGTACTTC.

This clonotype came up a few times. The chain has TRBV5-5 and TRBJ2-3, with TRBD1 identical over 7 bases. J gave up 0 bases and V 3 bases, and 4 bases lay outside the gene matches. Germline-derived CDR1 and CDR2 are SGHKS and YYEKEE (reference sequence). This CDR3 comprises 15 residues. CDR3 sequence (DNA): TGTGCCAGCAGCTCGGGACAGATAAGCACAGATACGCAGTATTTT. It is translated as CASSSGQISTDTQYF.